What follows describes a single T cell receptor (beta chain). With a much larger clone just one base away, this may be a read error. The germline V gene has CDR1 SQVTM and CDR2 ANQGSEA. The CDR3 is made up of 11 amino acids. This entry is derived from a study of tumor and adjacent non-tumor tissue in lung cancer. No cell sorting was done before RNA was extracted from the tissue. Three rounds of nested PCR, following a modified ARM-PCR protocol, produced the TCRbeta library. TCRdb re-called the multiplex PCR reads through MiXCR, storing one row per CDR3 protein. Of tens of thousands of distinct CDR3 sequences detected, 67% appear once; the ten largest clones hold about 16%.

Material: lung tumor tissue. The sequence was obtained from a man aged 60 to 69 with non-small cell lung cancer. The gene calls are TRBV29-1 and TRBJ2-1; D unresolved. The CDR3 is CNVAGHNEQFF. The CDR3 DNA is TGCAACGTCGCCGGGCACAATGAGCAGTTCTTC.